The 27 T cell receptor beta chains in this list originate from one sample, sequenced in a study of control samples from healthy donors and cancer patients (dated by TCRdb to the early 2020s). The protocol used for the library was the immunoSEQ multiplex PCR assay. TCRdb holds this immuneACCESS table with in-frame rearrangements only. Some clones are missing; in checked studies, unresolved V genes explain under half, and the rest has no known cause. The sample contains 200,000 or so clones, just under 95% of them found a single time. Of the sample, more than 1.3% is held by the ten largest clones. Specimen: blood. The receptor set was obtained from a man aged 50-59 years in good health.

The rearrangement links TRBV24-1 to TRBJ1-4, with 7 bases identical to TRBD1. The CDR3 has 13 residues. V gave up 7 bases and J gave up 7 bases; unmatched junction bases: 5. Germline V gene lookup returns CDR1 KGHDR and CDR2 SFDVKD. DNA of the CDR3: TGTGCCACCAGCCGGGACAGCGGTGAAAAACTGTTTTTT. This encodes CATSRDSGEKLFF.

V is TRBV18 and J is TRBJ2-7; 8 bases fit TRBD2. V lost 4 bases to trimming and J lost 6 bases; unmatched junction nucleotides: 8. This CDR3 is built from 14 residues. Germline V CDR1 and CDR2: KGHSH, LQKENI. The CDR3 DNA sequence: TGTGCCAGCTCACGAAGCGGGGGCCCGCTCGAGCAGTACTTC. Protein: CASSRSGGPLEQYF.

V gene TRBV2 combines with J gene TRBJ1-2; D unclear. The germline CDR1 and CDR2 sequences are SNHLY and FYNNEI. V was trimmed by 7 bases and J by 5 bases, leaving 23 bases between them. This CDR3 has 16 amino acids. The DNA for the CDR3 is TGTGCCAGCATGGCCAGAACAGCGGCTGTGGTTTATGGCTACACCTTC. This encodes CASMARTAAVVYGYTF.

The CDR3 DNA sequence: TGTGCCAGCAGCCTCGGGACAGGCAATCATTCACCCCTCCACTTT. It codes for CASSLGTGNHSPLHF. The V call is TRBV5-4, the J call TRBJ1-6, with 8 positions matching TRBD1. CDR3 length equals 15 residues. Germline CDR1 reads SGHNT; CDR2 reads YYREEE (reference sequence). V lost 4 bases to trimming and J lost 8 bases; unmatched junction nucleotides: 8.

V usage is TRBV28 and J usage is TRBJ1-4; D ambiguous. Looked up from germline, CDR1 is MDHEN and CDR2 is SYDVKM. The CDR3 has 16 amino acids. Trimming took off 6 bases at V and 4 bases at J, with 18 bases between the two ends. CDR3 DNA sequence: TGTGCCAGCAGCCCCGCCCCGGCTGGGGTTAATGAAAAACTGTTTTTT. It translates to CASSPAPAGVNEKLFF.

This chain uses TRBV27 with TRBJ2-2, with a weak D call TRBD2 (6 bases). The CDR3 has 14 residues. With 6 bases removed from V and 7 bases from J, the gap between germline ends came to 15 bases. Germline CDR1 MNHEY, CDR2 SMNVEV (reference sequence). CDR3 in amino acids: CASRRQVEGGELFF. The CDR3 nucleotides read TGTGCCAGCAGACGGCAGGTGGAGGGCGGGGAGCTGTTTTTT.

This chain links TRBV4-2 with TRBJ2-3; the match to TRBD2 covers 12 bases. This CDR3 is built from 18 residues. The trim removed 4 bases at V and 2 bases at J, leaving 10 bases unmatched. From germline, CDR1 is LGHNA and CDR2 YNFKEQ. The CDR3 DNA reads TGTGCCAGCAGCCGACTACTAGCGGGGGGCCCCGTCACAGATACGCAGTATTTT. Translated, it gives CASSRLLAGGPVTDTQYF.

The chain recombines TRBV9 with TRBJ1-5; D uncertain. V was clipped by 0 bases and J by 4 bases, with 14 bases between them. In germline, CDR1 is SGDLS, CDR2 YYNGEE. This CDR3 contains 16 residues. The CDR3 region has the DNA TGTGCCAGCAGCGTAGTGGAGGGCGAGGTAAATCAGCCCCAGCATTTT. Residues: CASSVVEGEVNQPQHF.

V gene TRBV6-6 combines with J gene TRBJ1-1; TRBD1 is a possible D gene (5 bases). The germline V and J ends were trimmed by 2 bases and 7 bases, with 17 bases remaining between them. Germline V gene lookup returns CDR1 MNHNY and CDR2 SVGAGI (reference sequence). The CDR3 contains 15 residues. The CDR3 DNA is TGTGCCAGCAGTTACCCCGAAGGTGGGGGTGGTGAAGCTTTCTTT. It encodes CASSYPEGGGGEAFF.

The CDR3 DNA reads as TGTGCCAGCAGTTTTTTTCCAGGGTCGAACACTGAAGCTTTCTTT. This translates into CASSFFPGSNTEAFF. The rearrangement uses TRBV28 and TRBJ1-1; D may be TRBD1 (5 bases). Germline V CDR1 and CDR2: MDHEN, SYDVKM. V was clipped by 3 bases and J by 1 base, with 12 bases between them. This CDR3 has 15 amino acids.

The chain couples TRBV9 to TRBJ2-1, with 7 bases fitting TRBD1. After removal of 3 bases from V and 2 bases from J, the junction contained 5 bases not matched to a gene. CDR3 length equals 15 residues. Looked up from germline, CDR1 is SGDLS and CDR2 is YYNGEE. For the CDR3, the DNA is TGTGCCAGCAGCGCTAGACAGGGTACCTACAATGAGCAGTTCTTC. This codes for CASSARQGTYNEQFF.

This chain uses TRBV10-1 with TRBJ2-3, with 7 bases matching TRBD2. The length of the CDR3 is 16 residues. The V gene end was trimmed by 0 bases and the J gene end by 3 bases; junction bases not matched to a gene: 6. Germline CDR1 and CDR2: WNHNN and SYGVQD (reference sequence). CDR3 nucleotides: TGCGCCAGCAGTGAGTCGAGTGCGGGGGAAACAGATACGCAGTATTTT. Its translation is CASSESSAGETDTQYF.

This chain connects TRBV29-1 to TRBJ2-7; 9 bases agree with TRBD2. The length of the CDR3 is 15 residues. Germline-derived CDR1 and CDR2 are SQVTM and ANQGSEA. The V segment lost 6 bases and the J segment 7 bases; nucleotides outside the gene matches: 16. The CDR3 sequence: CSVYDSGGARREQYF. The CDR3 DNA reads as TGCAGCGTGTATGATAGCGGGGGCGCGAGAAGGGAGCAGTACTTC.

The chain carries TRBV3-1 (or the pseudogene TRBV3-2) and TRBJ2-5; 16 bases agree with TRBD2. Germline CDR1 reads LGHDT; CDR2 reads YNNKEL (reference sequence). The CDR3 loop spans 18 amino acids. J gave up 5 bases and V 2 bases, and 8 bases lay outside the gene matches. The CDR3: CASSQIGTSGGAPETQYF. The CDR3, as DNA: TGTGCCAGCAGCCAAATCGGGACTAGCGGGGGGGCCCCGGAGACCCAGTACTTC.

This chain joins TRBV7-9 and TRBJ2-3, with TRBD2 matching 7 bases. CDR3 length: 15 residues. The V gene end was trimmed by 5 bases and the J gene end by 3 bases; junction bases not matched to a gene: 8. In germline, CDR1 is SEHNR, CDR2 FQNEAQ (reference sequence). The CDR3 here is CASSLSSGGTDTQYF. DNA for the CDR3: TGTGCCAGCAGCCTCTCTAGCGGAGGGACAGATACGCAGTATTTT.

The CDR3 DNA sequence: TGTGCCAGCAGTTTTCGGGTTAGCGGGGGGGCCGACCCCTACGAGCAGTACTTC. It is translated as CASSFRVSGGADPYEQYF. This chain links TRBV28 with TRBJ2-7, with 11 bases that match TRBD2. Unmatched junction bases numbered 12, after V lost 3 bases and J lost 2 bases. Germline CDR1 is MDHEN and CDR2 is SYDVKM. The CDR3 is 18 residues long. Based on the CDR3 plus reference TRBV28 and TRBJ2-7, the full variable domain is DVKVTQSSRYLVKRTGEKVFLECVQDMDHENMFWYRQDPGLGLRLIYFSYDVKMKEKGDIPEGYSVSREKKERFSLILESASTNQTSMYLCASSFRVSGGADPYEQYFGPGTRLTVT.

This chain connects TRBV28 to TRBJ2-2; D is unclear. The length of the CDR3 is 14 residues. Germline CDR1 and CDR2: MDHEN and SYDVKM. Trimming took 7 bases from V and 0 from J, leaving 9 bases between them. In nucleotides, the CDR3 is TGTGCCAGCAATCGAGGCGCGAACACCGGGGAGCTGTTTTTT. Protein sequence: CASNRGANTGELFF.

There are a few counts of this clone. V and J are TRBV5-1 and TRBJ1-6; D gene unclear. CDR1 is SGHRS, CDR2 YFSETQ, per germline. Trimming left V 4 bases short and J 8 bases short, with 13 bases between. The CDR3 extends over 14 amino acids. In DNA, the CDR3 is TGCGCCAGCAGCCCCGAGGCGGCCGATTCACCCCTCCACTTT. Amino acids: CASSPEAADSPLHF.

The rearrangement joins TRBV20-1 to TRBJ1-2, with D uncertain. The CDR3 runs 11 residues. Trimming took 3 bases from V and 8 from J, leaving 10 bases between them. The germline V gene encodes CDR1 DFQATT and CDR2 SNEGSKA (reference sequence). CDR3 bases: TGCAGTGCTAGTCCGCAGTGGGGCTACACCTTC. This gives the protein CSASPQWGYTF.

This clone has a single count. V gene TRBV19 combines with J gene TRBJ2-5; D is perhaps TRBD2 (6 bases). Germline values: CDR1 LNHDA, CDR2 SQIVND (reference sequence). The CDR3 spans 17 residues. With 1 base removed from V and 5 bases from J, the gap between germline ends came to 20 bases. The CDR3 bases are TGTGCCAGTAGTATAGGCTCCAGATCCCTAACTAGCGAGACCCAGTACTTC. Translating gives CASSIGSRSLTSETQYF.

This chain joins TRBV27 and TRBJ2-5, with TRBD2 matching over 14 bases. Per the germline V gene, CDR1 is MNHEY and CDR2 is SMNVEV (reference sequence). The junction had 5 bases not matched to a gene; V was cut back by 2 bases and J by 0 bases. The CDR3 loop spans 18 amino acids. Here the CDR3 reads CASSLLGLAGDHQETQYF. CDR3 nucleotides: TGTGCCAGCAGTTTACTGGGACTAGCGGGGGACCACCAAGAGACCCAGTACTTC.

The V call is TRBV3-1 (or the pseudogene TRBV3-2), the J call TRBJ1-6; no reliable D call. Trimming took off 4 bases at V and 7 bases at J, with 8 bases between the two ends. Germline CDR1 LGHDT, CDR2 YNNKEL (reference sequence). The CDR3 sequence is 13 residues long. CDR3 bases: TGTGCCAGCAGCCCTGCAAGAAATTCACCCCTCCACTTT. Translation gives CASSPARNSPLHF.

The rearrangement uses TRBV10-2 and TRBJ2-1; 9 bases are shared with TRBD1. Germline CDR1 WSHSY, CDR2 SAAADI. Unmatched junction bases numbered 8, after V lost 3 bases and J lost 8 bases. The CDR3 runs to 15 residues. This CDR3 is CASSEKQGALDEQFF. CDR3 in DNA: TGCGCCAGCAGTGAAAAACAGGGGGCTTTGGATGAGCAGTTCTTC.

The gene calls are TRBV9 and TRBJ2-1, with a possible D match to TRBD1 (5 bases). Trimming shortened V by 0 bases and J by 8 bases, and 15 bases separated the two germline ends. The CDR3 extends over 15 amino acids. The germline V gene has CDR1 SGDLS and CDR2 YYNGEE. The CDR3 loop reads CASSVALGPQDEQFF. The CDR3 DNA reads TGTGCCAGCAGCGTAGCTCTGGGGCCCCAGGATGAGCAGTTCTTC.

The CDR3 spells CASSAASGGTYEQYF. CDR3 sequence (DNA): TGTGCCAGCAGCGCGGCGAGCGGGGGAACCTACGAGCAGTACTTC. The J gene is TRBJ2-7, the V gene TRBV28, with 8 bases identical to TRBD2. The CDR3 runs to 15 residues. Germline CDR1 MDHEN, CDR2 SYDVKM. Trimming removed 6 bases from V and 2 bases from J; junction bases left unmatched: 9.

V is TRBV5-1 and J is TRBJ2-7, with TRBD2 matching over 9 bases. Germline loops: CDR1 SGHRS, CDR2 YFSETQ. The length of the CDR3 is 14 residues. V lost 4 bases to trimming and J lost 6 bases; unmatched junction nucleotides: 8. CDR3 residues: CASSPLGAGGEQYV. For the CDR3, the DNA is TGCGCCAGCAGCCCCCTAGGAGCGGGAGGCGAGCAGTACGTC.

The chain recombines TRBV5-4 with TRBJ2-1, with D perhaps TRBD1 (6 bases). The V gene lost 5 bases and the J gene lost 12 bases, with 15 bases spanning the gap. Germline V CDR1 and CDR2: SGHNT, YYREEE (reference sequence). This CDR3 is built from 12 residues. The CDR3 nucleotides read TGTGCCAGCAGTTCCGGGACACTAAGGCAGTTCTTC. It specifies CASSSGTLRQFF.